Given below is one T cell receptor beta chain in context. The sample is drawn from a study of T-cell reconstitution after alpha-beta-depleted transplantation in children. Unique molecular identifiers were built into the TCRbeta library. TCRdb independently ran MiXCR on the PCR reads; one entry per CDR3 protein. The table records around 380,000 distinct CDR3 sequences, roughly 11% of them present only once. Germline V lookup: CDR1 SGHRS, CDR2 YFSETQ. There are 12 residues in the CDR3. With 7 bases removed from V and 0 bases from J, the gap between germline ends came to 4 bases. The sequencing used PBMCs from the stem cell graft donor, collected from the stem cell graft. V and J are TRBV5-1 and TRBJ2-2, with D hard to call. This TCR was sampled from a human donor who donated a stem cell graft to a child with acute myeloid leukemia. CDR3 DNA sequence: TGCGCCAGCGAAGCGAACACCGGGGAGCTGTTTTTT. Translated: CASEANTGELFF.